This TCR beta chain was obtained from a study of T cells in Graves' hyperthyroidism and ophthalmopathy. The CDR3 extends over 15 amino acids. V lost 0 bases and J 3 bases, leaving 12 bases between the germline ends. Germline loops: CDR1 LGHNA, CDR2 YSLEER. Findings and limits, study-wide: Most expanded thyroid clonotypes above 0.001 also appeared in blood.

Template material for amplifying TCR beta CDR3 regions consisted of RNA transcripts. The TCR CDR3 first-round RT-PCR relied on the HTBI primer set. TCRdb itself ran the multiplex PCR reads through MiXCR, one entry per CDR3 protein. The table records 450,000 to 650,000 distinct CDR3 sequences, approximately 15% of them present only once. Remarks on this clonotype: As yet, its antigen is unknown.

The sequence was obtained from a woman in her late teens or twenties with Graves' ophthalmopathy. V gene TRBV4-3 combines with J gene TRBJ2-7; the D gene is possibly TRBD1 (6 bases). Input material: blood. In DNA form, the CDR3 reads TGCGCCAGCAGCCAAGAGAGTGGCAGGGGCTACGAGCAGTACTTC. This translates into CASSQESGRGYEQYF.